This T cell receptor (beta chain) was found in a study of cytomegalovirus exposure and HLA in healthy donors. A word on this clone: Its matching antigen is unknown.

Each donor was nominally healthy when sampled (though unrecorded immune exposures were likely). The study ran its PCR with 60 Vbeta and 13 Jbeta primers. TCRdb's copy holds only in-frame clones and misses some; the assay was immunoSEQ multiplex PCR. The top ten hold 2.5% to 3.5% of the sample, which has about 110,000 clones, 75% to 85% seen once. Study-level results: Among TCR beta chains, those listed as cytomegalovirus-associated numbered some 160. Most TCR beta V segments were productive about 87% or about 30% of the time in an earlier analysis. Equally common other TCR beta chains were less clonally expanded than HLA-associated ones, a later analysis found.

Trimming pared 8 bases from V and 6 bases from J, leaving 22 bases between. The CDR3 covers 15 residues. Germline CDR1 and CDR2: SGHAT and FQNNGV. Material: PBMCs. The chain uses TRBV11-2 and TRBJ1-2, with D maybe TRBD1 (5 bases). The source of this sequence is a woman aged 18-35 years in good health and CMV-seropositive. The CDR3 region has the DNA TGTGCCAGCGCCTTTTCCGGGGGAAGTACAGATGGCTACACCTTC. Translating it yields CASAFSGGSTDGYTF.